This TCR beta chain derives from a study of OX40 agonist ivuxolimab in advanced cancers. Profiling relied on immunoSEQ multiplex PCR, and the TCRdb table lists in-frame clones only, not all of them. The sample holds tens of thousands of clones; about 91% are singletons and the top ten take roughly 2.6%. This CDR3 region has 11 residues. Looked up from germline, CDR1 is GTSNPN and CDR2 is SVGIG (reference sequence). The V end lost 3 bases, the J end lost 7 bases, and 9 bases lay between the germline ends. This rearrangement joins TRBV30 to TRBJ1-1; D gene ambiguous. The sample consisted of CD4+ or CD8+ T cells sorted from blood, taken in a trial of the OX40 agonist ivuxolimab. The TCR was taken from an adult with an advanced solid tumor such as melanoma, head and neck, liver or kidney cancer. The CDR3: CAWRDESEAFF. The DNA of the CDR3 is TGTGCCTGGAGGGATGAAAGTGAAGCTTTCTTT.